This TCR delta chain was identified during a study of gammadelta T cells in human blood. Study-level findings and limits: Polyclonal expansion of innate γδ T cells after birth appeared microbially driven.

Remarks on this clone: Its antigen is currently unknown. At one end, the junction sequence differs from germline, possibly due to a read error. Other nucleotide sequences in the sample specify the same CDR3.

TCRdb re-called the RT-PCR reads with CATT. The sample has approximately 980 delta-chain clones; roughly 40% are singletons. There are 19 residues in the CDR3. Germline CDR1 is TSWWSYY and CDR2 is QGS. The source of this sequence is a human donor. The sequenced sample consisted of non-Vgamma9Vdelta2 gamma-delta T cells from infant blood. The chain employs TRDV1 and TRDJ1; TRDD2 agrees at 8 bases. In nucleotides, the CDR3 is TGTGCTCTTGGGGGAACTTCCTACTTGGGACCTGTTTCAAATGATAAACTCATCTTC. Residues: CALGGTSYLGPVSNDKLIF.